This T cell receptor (beta chain) derives from a study of CD8+ T cells in alopecia areata. About the research overall: Patients remained on tofacitinib for 6 to 18 months and then went 6 months without it. General study findings and limits: Greater clonality was observed in lesional scalp samples, especially alopecia totalis/universalis, versus normal scalp.

Extracted RNA was reverse transcribed, and the resulting cDNA served as sequencing template. This table comes from immunoSEQ multiplex PCR, and its TCRdb copy is limited to in-frame clones, with some not included. The sample records about 150,000 clones, around 47% being singletons. A remark on this clone: Its antigen is currently unknown.

This clonotype was obtained from a human donor with alopecia areata. Sequenced material: CD4+ T cells sorted from blood.

The DNA of the CDR3 is TGTGCCACCAGCAAGGCGCTGGAGCAGTTCTTC. Its protein product is CATSKALEQFF. The chain is built from TRBV15 and TRBJ2-1; D gene unclear. From germline, CDR1 is LNHNV and CDR2 YYDKDF (reference sequence). The V end lost 4 bases, the J end lost 10 bases, and 8 bases lay between the germline ends. The CDR3 is made up of 11 amino acids.